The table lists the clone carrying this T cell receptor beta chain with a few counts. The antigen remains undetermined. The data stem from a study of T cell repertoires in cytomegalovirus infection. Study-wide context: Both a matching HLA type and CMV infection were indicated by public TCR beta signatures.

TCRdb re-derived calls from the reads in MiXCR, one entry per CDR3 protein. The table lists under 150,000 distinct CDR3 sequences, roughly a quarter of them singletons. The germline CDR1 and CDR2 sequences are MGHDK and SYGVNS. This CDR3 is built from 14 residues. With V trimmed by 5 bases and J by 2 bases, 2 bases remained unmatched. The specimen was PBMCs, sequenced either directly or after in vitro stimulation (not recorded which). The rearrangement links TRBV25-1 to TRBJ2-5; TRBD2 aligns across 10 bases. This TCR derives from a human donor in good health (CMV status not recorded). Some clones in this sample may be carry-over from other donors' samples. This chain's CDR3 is CASSWTSGQETQYF. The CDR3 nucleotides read TGTGCCAGCAGTTGGACTAGCGGACAAGAGACCCAGTACTTC.